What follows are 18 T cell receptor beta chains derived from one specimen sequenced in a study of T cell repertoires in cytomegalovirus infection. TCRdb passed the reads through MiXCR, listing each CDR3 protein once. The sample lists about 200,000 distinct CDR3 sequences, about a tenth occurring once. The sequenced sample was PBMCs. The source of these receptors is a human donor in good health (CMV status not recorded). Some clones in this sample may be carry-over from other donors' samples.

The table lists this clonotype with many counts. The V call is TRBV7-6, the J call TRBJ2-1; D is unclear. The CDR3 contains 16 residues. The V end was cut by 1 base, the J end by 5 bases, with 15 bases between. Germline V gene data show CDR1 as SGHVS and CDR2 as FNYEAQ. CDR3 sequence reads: CASSLVSYDNHNEQFF. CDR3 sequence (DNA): TGTGCCAGCAGCTTAGTAAGTTACGATAATCACAATGAGCAGTTCTTC.

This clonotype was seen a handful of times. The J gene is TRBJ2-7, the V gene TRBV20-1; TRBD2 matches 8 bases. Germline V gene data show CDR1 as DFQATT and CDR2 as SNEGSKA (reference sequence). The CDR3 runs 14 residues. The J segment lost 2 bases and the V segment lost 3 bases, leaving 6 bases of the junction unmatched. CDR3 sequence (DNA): TGCAGTGCTAGCACTCAAGCGGGAGCCTACGAGCAGTACTTC. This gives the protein CSASTQAGAYEQYF.

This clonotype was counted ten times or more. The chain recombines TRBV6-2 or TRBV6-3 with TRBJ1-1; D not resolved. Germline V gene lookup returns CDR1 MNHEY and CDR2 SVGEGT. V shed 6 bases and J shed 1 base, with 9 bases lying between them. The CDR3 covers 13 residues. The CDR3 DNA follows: TGTGCCAGCAGGGGCCCTTCGAACACTGAAGCTTTCTTT. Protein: CASRGPSNTEAFF.

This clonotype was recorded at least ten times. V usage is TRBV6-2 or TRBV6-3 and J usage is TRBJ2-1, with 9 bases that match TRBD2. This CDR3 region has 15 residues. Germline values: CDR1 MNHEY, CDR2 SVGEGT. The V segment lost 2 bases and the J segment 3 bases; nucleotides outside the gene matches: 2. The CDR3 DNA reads TGTGCCAGCAGTTACGTGACTAGCGGCTACAATGAGCAGTTCTTC. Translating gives CASSYVTSGYNEQFF.

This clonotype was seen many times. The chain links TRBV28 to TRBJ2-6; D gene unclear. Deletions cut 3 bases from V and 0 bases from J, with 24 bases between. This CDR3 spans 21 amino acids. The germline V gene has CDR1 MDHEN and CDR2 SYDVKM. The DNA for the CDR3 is TGTGCCAGCAGTTTTTTTATCCCTTTATCCAGGCCAAGCTCTGGGGCCAACGTCCTGACTTTC. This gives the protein CASSFFIPLSRPSSGANVLTF.

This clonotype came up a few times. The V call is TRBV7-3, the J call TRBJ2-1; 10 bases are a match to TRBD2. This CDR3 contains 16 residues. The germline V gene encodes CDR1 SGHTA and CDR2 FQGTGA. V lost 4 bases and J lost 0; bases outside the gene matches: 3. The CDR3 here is CASSYSSGSSYNEQFF. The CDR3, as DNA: TGTGCCAGCAGCTACTCTAGCGGGAGCTCCTACAATGAGCAGTTCTTC. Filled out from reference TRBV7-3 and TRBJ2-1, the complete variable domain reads GAGVSQTPSNKVTEKGKYVELRCDPISGHTALYWYRQSLGQGPEFLIYFQGTGAADDSGLPNDRFFAVRPEGSVSTLKIQRTERGDSAVYLCASSYSSGSSYNEQFFGPGTRLTVL.

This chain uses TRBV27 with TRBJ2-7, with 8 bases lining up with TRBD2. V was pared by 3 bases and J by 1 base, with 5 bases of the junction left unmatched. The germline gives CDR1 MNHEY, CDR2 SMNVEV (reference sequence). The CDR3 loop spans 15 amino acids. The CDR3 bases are TGTGCCAGCAGTTTTCAAGCGGGGGTTTCCTACGAGCAGTACTTC. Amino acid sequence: CASSFQAGVSYEQYF.

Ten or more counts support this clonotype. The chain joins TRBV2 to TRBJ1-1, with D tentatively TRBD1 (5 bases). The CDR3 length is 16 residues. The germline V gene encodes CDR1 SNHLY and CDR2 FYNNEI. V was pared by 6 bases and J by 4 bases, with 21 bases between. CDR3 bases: TGTGCCAGCAGACCGGGACTCCCCGCGAAAGGCACTGAAGCTTTCTTT. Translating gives CASRPGLPAKGTEAFF.

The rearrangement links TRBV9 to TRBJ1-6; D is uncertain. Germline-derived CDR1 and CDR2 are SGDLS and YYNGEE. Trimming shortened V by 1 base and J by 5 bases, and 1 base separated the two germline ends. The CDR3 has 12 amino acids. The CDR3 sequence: CASSVNNSPLHF. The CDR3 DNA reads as TGTGCCAGCAGCGTAAATAATTCACCCCTCCACTTT.

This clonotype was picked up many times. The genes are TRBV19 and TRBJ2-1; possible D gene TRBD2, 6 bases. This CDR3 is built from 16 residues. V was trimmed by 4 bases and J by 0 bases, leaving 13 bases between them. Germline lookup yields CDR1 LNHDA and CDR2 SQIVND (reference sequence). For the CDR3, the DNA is TGTGCCAGTAGTAAGTTTCGGGGGAGCTCCTACAATGAGCAGTTCTTC. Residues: CASSKFRGSSYNEQFF.

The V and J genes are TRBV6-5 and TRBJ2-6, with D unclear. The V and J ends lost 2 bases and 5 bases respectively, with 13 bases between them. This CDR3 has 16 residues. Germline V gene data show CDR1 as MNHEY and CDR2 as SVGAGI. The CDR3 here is CASSYVPGGRANVLTF. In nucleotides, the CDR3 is TGTGCCAGCAGTTACGTCCCGGGTGGGAGGGCCAACGTCCTGACTTTC.

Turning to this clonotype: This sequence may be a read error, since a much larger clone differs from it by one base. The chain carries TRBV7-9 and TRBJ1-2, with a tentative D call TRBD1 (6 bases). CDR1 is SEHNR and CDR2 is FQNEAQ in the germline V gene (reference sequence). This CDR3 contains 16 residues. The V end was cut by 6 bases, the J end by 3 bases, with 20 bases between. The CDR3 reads CASRPDGGRKHYGYTF. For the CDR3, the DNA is TGTGCCAGCAGACCGGACGGGGGGCGAAAACACTATGGCTACACCTTC.

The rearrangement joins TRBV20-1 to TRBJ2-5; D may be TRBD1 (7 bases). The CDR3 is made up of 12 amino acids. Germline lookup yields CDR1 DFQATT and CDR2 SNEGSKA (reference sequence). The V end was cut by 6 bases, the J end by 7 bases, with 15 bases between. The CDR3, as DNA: TGCAGTGCCTTGACAGGGACTGGGACCCAGTACTTC. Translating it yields CSALTGTGTQYF.

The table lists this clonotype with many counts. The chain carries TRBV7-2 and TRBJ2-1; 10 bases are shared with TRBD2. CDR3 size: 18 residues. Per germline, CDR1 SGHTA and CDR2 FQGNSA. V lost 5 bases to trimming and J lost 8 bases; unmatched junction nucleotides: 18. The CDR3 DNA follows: TGTGCCAGCAGCCAAAGGACTAGCGGCAAGAGCATTGCCTATGAGCAGTTCTTC. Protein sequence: CASSQRTSGKSIAYEQFF. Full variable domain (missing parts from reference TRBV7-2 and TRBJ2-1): GAGVSQSPSNKVTEKGKDVELRCDPISGHTALYWYRQSLGQGLEFLIYFQGNSAPDKSGLPSDRFSAERTGGSVSTLTIQRTQQEDSAVYLCASSQRTSGKSIAYEQFFGPGTRLTVL.

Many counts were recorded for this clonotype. CDR3 DNA: TGTGCCAGCAGTCCTGCGCTAGCGGGAGCGACAGATACGCAGTATTTT. It is translated as CASSPALAGATDTQYF. The V call is TRBV7-2, the J call TRBJ2-3; 10 nucleotides line up with TRBD2. In germline, CDR1 is SGHTA, CDR2 FQGNSA. V lost 6 bases to trimming and J lost 3 bases; unmatched junction nucleotides: 9. This CDR3 is 16 amino acids long.

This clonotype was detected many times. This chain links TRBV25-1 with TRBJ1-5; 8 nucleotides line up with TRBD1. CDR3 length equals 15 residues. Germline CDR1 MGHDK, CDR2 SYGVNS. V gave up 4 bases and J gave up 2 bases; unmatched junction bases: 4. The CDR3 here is CASSGPGGGNQPQHF. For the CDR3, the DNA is TGTGCCAGCAGTGGTCCAGGGGGCGGCAATCAGCCCCAGCATTTT.

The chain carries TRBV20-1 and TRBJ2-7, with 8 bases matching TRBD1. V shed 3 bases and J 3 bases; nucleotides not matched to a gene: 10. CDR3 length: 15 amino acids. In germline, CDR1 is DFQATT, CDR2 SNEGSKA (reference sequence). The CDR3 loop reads CSARSDRGPFYEQYF. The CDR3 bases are TGCAGTGCTAGGTCAGACAGGGGTCCGTTCTACGAGCAGTACTTC.

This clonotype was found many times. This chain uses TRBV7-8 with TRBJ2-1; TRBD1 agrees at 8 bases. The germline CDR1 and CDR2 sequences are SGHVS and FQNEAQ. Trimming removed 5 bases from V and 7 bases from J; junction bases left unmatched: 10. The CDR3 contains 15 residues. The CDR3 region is CASSPQWTGFNEQFF. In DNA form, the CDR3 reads TGTGCCAGCAGCCCACAGTGGACAGGGTTTAATGAGCAGTTCTTC. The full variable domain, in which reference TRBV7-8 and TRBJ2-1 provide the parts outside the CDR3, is GAGVSQSPRYKVAKRGQDVALRCDPISGHVSLFWYQQALGQGPEFLTYFQNEAQLDKSGLPSDRFFAERPEGSVSTLKIQRTQQEDSAVYLCASSPQWTGFNEQFFGPGTRLTVL.